This TCR beta chain was sequenced during a study of T cell repertoires in cytomegalovirus infection. Background on the study: TCR beta signatures that were public indicated CMV infection and matching HLA type.

TCRdb reprocessed the reads via MiXCR and lists one record per CDR3 protein. The profile shows approximately 910,000 distinct CDR3 sequences, around a third of them singletons. This clonotype has only a few counts. The target antigen is unknown. Germline values: CDR1 MNHEY, CDR2 SVGAGI. V was pared by 4 bases and J by 3 bases, with 13 bases between. The length of the CDR3 is 14 residues. Whole-study findings and limits: Predominance within the ex vivo response was attributable to HLA-C-restricted CMV-specific TCR beta clonotypes.

The source is a human donor in good health (CMV status not recorded). Some clones in this sample may be carry-over from other donors' samples. The chain has TRBV6-5 and TRBJ2-7, with a possible D match to TRBD1 (6 bases). Sequencing used cultured CD8+ T cells from PBMCs, obtained from culture after CMV antigen stimulation. CDR3 amino acids: CASSSRGQGYEQYF. The CDR3 DNA reads TGTGCCAGCAGTTCCAGGGGCCAGGGCTACGAGCAGTACTTC.